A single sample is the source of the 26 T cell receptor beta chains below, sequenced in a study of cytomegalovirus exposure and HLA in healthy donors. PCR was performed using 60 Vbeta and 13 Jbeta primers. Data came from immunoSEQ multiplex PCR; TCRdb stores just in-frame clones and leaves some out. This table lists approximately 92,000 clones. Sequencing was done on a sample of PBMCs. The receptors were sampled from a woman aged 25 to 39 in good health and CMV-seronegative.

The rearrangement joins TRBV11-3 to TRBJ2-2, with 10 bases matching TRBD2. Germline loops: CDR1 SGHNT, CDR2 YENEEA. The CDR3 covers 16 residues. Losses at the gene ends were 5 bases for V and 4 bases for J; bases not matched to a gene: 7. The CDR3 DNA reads TGTGCCAGCAGCCCCCCCACTAGCGGGGTCACCGGGGAGCTGTTTTTT. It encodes CASSPPTSGVTGELFF. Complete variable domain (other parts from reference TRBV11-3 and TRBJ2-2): EAGVVQSPRYKIIEKKQPVAFWCNPISGHNTLYWYLQNLGQGPELLIRYENEEAVDDSQLPKDRFSAERLKGVDSTLKIQPAELGDSAVYLCASSPPTSGVTGELFFGEGSRLTVL.

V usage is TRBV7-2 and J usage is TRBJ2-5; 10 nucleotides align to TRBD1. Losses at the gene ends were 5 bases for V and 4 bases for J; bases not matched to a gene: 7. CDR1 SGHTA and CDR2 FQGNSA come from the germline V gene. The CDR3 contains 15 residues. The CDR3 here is CASSTGQGERETQYF. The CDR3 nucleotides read TGTGCCAGCAGCACTGGACAGGGGGAAAGAGAGACCCAGTACTTC.

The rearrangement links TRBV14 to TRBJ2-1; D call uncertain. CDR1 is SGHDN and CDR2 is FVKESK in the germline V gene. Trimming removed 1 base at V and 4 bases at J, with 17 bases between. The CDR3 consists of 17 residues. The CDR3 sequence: CASSQGTRFQTYNEQFF. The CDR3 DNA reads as TGTGCCAGCAGCCAAGGAACGAGATTCCAAACTTACAATGAGCAGTTCTTC.

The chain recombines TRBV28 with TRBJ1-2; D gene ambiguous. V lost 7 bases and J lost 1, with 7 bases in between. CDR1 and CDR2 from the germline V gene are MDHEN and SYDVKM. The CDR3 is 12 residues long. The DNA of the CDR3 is TGTGCCAGCAACGCGGTTAACTATGGCTACACCTTC. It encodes CASNAVNYGYTF.

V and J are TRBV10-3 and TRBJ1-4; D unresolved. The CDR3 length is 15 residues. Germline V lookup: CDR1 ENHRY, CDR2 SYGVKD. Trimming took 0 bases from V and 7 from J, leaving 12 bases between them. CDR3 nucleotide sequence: TGTGCCATCAGTGAGTCAGGGAGGGCGGCTGAAAAACTGTTTTTT. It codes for CAISESGRAAEKLFF.

The CDR3: CASSQDIGESYGYTF. The CDR3 nucleotides read TGTGCCAGCAGCCAAGATATCGGGGAATCCTATGGCTACACCTTC. The chain has TRBV4-2 and TRBJ1-2; D not certain. The germline V gene encodes CDR1 LGHNA and CDR2 YNFKEQ. This CDR3 is 15 amino acids long. Trimming cost V 0 bases and J 4 bases, with 12 bases left between them.

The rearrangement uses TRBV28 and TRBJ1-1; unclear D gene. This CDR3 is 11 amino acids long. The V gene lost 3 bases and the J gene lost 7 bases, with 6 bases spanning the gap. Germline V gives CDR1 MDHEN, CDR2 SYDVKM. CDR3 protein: CASSLSFEAFF. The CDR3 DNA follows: TGTGCCAGCAGTTTGTCATTTGAAGCTTTCTTT. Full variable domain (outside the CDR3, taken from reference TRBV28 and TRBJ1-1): DVKVTQSSRYLVKRTGEKVFLECVQDMDHENMFWYRQDPGLGLRLIYFSYDVKMKEKGDIPEGYSVSREKKERFSLILESASTNQTSMYLCASSLSFEAFFGQGTRLTVV.

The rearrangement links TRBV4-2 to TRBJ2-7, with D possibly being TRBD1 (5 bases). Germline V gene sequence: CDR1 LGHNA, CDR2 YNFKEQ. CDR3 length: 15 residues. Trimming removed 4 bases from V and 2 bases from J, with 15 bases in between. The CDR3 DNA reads TGTGCCAGCAGCCCCGAGGCAGGGTCCCCCTACGAGCAGTACTTC. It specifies CASSPEAGSPYEQYF.

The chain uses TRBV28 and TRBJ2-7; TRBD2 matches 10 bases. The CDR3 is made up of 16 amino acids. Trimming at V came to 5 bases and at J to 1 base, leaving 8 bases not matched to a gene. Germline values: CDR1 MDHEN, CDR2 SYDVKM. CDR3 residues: CASSLTGTSVSYEQYF. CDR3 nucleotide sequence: TGTGCCAGCAGTCTTACCGGGACTAGCGTATCCTACGAGCAGTACTTC. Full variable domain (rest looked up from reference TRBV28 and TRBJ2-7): DVKVTQSSRYLVKRTGEKVFLECVQDMDHENMFWYRQDPGLGLRLIYFSYDVKMKEKGDIPEGYSVSREKKERFSLILESASTNQTSMYLCASSLTGTSVSYEQYFGPGTRLTVT.

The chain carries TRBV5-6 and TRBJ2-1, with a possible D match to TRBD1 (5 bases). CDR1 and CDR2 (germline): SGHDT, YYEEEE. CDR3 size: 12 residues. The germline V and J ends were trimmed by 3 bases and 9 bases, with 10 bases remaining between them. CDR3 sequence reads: CASSSGAVEQFF. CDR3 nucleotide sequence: TGTGCCAGCAGCTCTGGGGCAGTTGAGCAGTTCTTC.

CDR3 amino acids: CASSLEFGTSGTFGYEQFF. The CDR3 DNA sequence: TGTGCCAGCAGCTTAGAATTTGGGACTAGCGGGACTTTTGGCTATGAGCAGTTCTTC. The chain is built from TRBV5-8 and TRBJ2-1; 13 bases are a match to TRBD2. V trimming: 2 bases; J trimming: 8 bases; junction bases outside the gene matches: 16. CDR1 is SGHTS, CDR2 YDEGEE, per germline. The CDR3 has 19 amino acids.

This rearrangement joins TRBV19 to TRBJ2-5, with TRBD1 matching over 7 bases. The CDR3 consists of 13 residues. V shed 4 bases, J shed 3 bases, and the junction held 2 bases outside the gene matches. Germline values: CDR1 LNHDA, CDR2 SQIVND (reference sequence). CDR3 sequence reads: CASSNDREETQYF. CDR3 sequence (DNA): TGTGCCAGTAGTAACGACAGGGAAGAGACCCAGTACTTC. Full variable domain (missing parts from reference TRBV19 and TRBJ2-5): DGGITQSPKYLFRKEGQNVTLSCEQNLNHDAMYWYRQDPGQGLRLIYYSQIVNDFQKGDIAEGYSVSREKKESFPLTVTSAQKNPTAFYLCASSNDREETQYFGPGTRLLVL.

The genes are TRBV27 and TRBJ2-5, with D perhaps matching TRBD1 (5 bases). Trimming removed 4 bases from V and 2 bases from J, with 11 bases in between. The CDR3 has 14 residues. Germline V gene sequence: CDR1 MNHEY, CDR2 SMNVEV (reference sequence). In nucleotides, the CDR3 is TGTGCCAGCAGTTACCAGGGCCCTCAAGAGACCCAGTACTTC. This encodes CASSYQGPQETQYF.

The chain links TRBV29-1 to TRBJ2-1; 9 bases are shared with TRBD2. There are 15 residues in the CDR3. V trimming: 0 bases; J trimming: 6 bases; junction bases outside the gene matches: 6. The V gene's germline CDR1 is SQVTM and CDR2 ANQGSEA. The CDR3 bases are TGCAGCGTTGAAGAGGGGCGGGGGGGCCCCAATGAGCAGTTCTTC. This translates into CSVEEGRGGPNEQFF.

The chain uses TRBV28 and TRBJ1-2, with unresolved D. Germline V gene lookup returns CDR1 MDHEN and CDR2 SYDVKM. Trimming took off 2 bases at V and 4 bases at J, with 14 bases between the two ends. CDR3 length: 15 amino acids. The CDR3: CASSLRGGLSYGYTF. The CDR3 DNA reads TGTGCCAGCAGTTTAAGAGGCGGGCTGAGCTATGGCTACACCTTC.

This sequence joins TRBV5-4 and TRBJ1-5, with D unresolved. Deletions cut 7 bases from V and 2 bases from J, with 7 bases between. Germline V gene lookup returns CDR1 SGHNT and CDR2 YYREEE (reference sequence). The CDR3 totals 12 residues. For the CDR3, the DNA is TGTGCCAGCTCTCGGGGCAATCAGCCCCAGCATTTT. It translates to CASSRGNQPQHF.

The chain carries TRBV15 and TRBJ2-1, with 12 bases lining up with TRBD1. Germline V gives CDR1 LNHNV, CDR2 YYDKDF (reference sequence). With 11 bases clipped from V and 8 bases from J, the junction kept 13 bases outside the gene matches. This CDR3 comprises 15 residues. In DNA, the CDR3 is TGTGCCGCTCTCACCGGGACAGGGGGCATGGATGAGCAGTTCTTC. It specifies CAALTGTGGMDEQFF.

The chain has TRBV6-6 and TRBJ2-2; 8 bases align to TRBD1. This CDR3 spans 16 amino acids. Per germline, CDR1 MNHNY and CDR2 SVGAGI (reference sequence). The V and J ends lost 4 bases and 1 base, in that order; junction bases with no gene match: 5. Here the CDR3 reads CASSFTGTGNTGELFF. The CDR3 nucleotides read TGTGCCAGCAGTTTCACCGGGACAGGGAACACCGGGGAGCTGTTTTTT.

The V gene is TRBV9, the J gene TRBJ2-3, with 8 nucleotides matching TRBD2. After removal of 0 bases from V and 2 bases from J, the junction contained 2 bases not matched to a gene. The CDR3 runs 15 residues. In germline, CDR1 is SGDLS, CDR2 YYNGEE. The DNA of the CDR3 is TGTGCCAGCAGCGTAGGTAGCGGGGTCACAGATACGCAGTATTTT. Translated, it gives CASSVGSGVTDTQYF. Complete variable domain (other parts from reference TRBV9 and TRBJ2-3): DSGVTQTPKHLITATGQRVTLRCSPRSGDLSVYWYQQSLDQGLQFLIQYYNGEERAKGNILERFSAQQFPDLHSELNLSSLELGDSALYFCASSVGSGVTDTQYFGPGTRLTVL.

DNA for the CDR3: TGTGCCTGGAGTTTGACAGGGACTGAAGCTTTCTTT. Its translation is CAWSLTGTEAFF. J is TRBJ1-1 and V is TRBV30, with TRBD1 matching 7 bases. The V gene's germline CDR1 is GTSNPN and CDR2 SVGIG (reference sequence). The CDR3 consists of 12 residues. V shed 2 bases, J shed 5 bases, and the junction held 2 bases outside the gene matches.

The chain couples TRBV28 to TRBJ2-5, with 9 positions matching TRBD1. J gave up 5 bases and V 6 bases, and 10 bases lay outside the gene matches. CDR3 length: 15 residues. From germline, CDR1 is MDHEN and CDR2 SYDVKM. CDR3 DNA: TGTGCCAGCAGAGCACAGGGGGCATCTGGCGAGACCCAGTACTTC. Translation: CASRAQGASGETQYF. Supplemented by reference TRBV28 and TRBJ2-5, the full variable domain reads DVKVTQSSRYLVKRTGEKVFLECVQDMDHENMFWYRQDPGLGLRLIYFSYDVKMKEKGDIPEGYSVSREKKERFSLILESASTNQTSMYLCASRAQGASGETQYFGPGTRLLVL.

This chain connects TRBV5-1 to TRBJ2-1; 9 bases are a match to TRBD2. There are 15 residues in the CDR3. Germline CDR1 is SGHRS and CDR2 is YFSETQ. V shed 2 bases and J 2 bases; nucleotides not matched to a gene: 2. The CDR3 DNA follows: TGCGCCAGCAGCTTAGGCGGGGGGGCCTACAATGAGCAGTTCTTC. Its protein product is CASSLGGGAYNEQFF.

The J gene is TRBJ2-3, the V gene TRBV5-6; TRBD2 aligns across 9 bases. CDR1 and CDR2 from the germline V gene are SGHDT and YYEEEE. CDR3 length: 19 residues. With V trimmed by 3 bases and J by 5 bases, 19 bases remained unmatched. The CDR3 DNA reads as TGTGCCAGCAGCTCCACGGGTAGCGGGGGATCCTGGGGTGGAGATACGCAGTATTTT. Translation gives CASSSTGSGGSWGGDTQYF.

CDR3 nucleotides: TGTGCCAGCAGCGTATGGACTAGCGGCACAGATACGCAGTATTTT. Translation gives CASSVWTSGTDTQYF. The gene calls are TRBV9 and TRBJ2-3; 9 bases fit TRBD2. Trimming cost V 1 base and J 1 base; bases outside gene matches: 1. This CDR3 has 15 amino acids. Germline values: CDR1 SGDLS, CDR2 YYNGEE.

The DNA for the CDR3 is TGTGCCAGCAGCGTAGGGCCTAGTCAGAACACCGGGGAGCTGTTTTTT. Amino acid sequence: CASSVGPSQNTGELFF. The chain carries TRBV9 and TRBJ2-2, with D unresolved. Germline assignment: CDR1 SGDLS and CDR2 YYNGEE. The CDR3 extends over 16 amino acids. With 0 bases removed from V and 1 base from J, the gap between germline ends came to 10 bases.

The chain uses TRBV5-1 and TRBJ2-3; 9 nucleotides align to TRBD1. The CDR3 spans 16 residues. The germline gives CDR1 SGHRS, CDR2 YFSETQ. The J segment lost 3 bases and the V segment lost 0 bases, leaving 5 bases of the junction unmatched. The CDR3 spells CASSLAGTGWTDTQYF. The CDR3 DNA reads TGCGCCAGCAGCTTGGCGGGGACAGGGTGGACAGATACGCAGTATTTT.